The rows below give T cell receptor gamma chains drawn from one sample of a study of Vδ1+ human thymocytes. TCRdb used CATT to re-call clones from the multiplex PCR reads. Of tens of thousands of gamma-chain clones listed, about a fifth are singletons. Sequenced sample: Vdelta1+ gamma-delta thymocytes from the thymus. These receptors were collected from a boy younger than two who had congenital heart surgery. Each CDR3 is given without its conserved first and last residue. Only some rows state a clone size, as once, few, many or a class for expanded clones.

v_call: TRGV5; j_call: TRGJ1/TRGJ2; cdr3_length: 12; clone_size: few; cdr3_aa: ATWDGHGYYKKL
v_call: TRGV3; j_call: TRGJ1/TRGJ2; cdr3_length: 12; clone_size: few; cdr3_aa: ATWDRALYYKKL
v_call: TRGV5; j_call: TRGJ1/TRGJ2; cdr3_length: 12; clone_size: medium-sized; cdr3_aa: ATWDRLDYYKKL
v_call: TRGV9; j_call: TRGJ1/TRGJ2; cdr3_length: 9; clone_size: NA; cdr3_aa: ALWEARKKL
v_call: TRGV2; j_call: TRGJP2; cdr3_length: 9; clone_size: NA; cdr3_aa: ATWENWIKT
v_call: TRGV9; j_call: TRGJ1/TRGJ2; cdr3_length: 11; clone_size: NA; cdr3_aa: ALWEPLYYKKL
v_call: TRGV2; j_call: TRGJ1/TRGJ2; cdr3_length: 10; clone_size: few; cdr3_aa: ATWDGLGGKL
v_call: TRGV3; j_call: TRGJ1/TRGJ2; cdr3_length: 18; clone_size: few; cdr3_aa: ATWDRIHLPLLRVYYKKL
v_call: TRGV2; j_call: TRGJ1/TRGJ2; cdr3_length: 13; clone_size: few; cdr3_aa: ATWDGPKLRYKKL
v_call: TRGV2; j_call: TRGJ1/TRGJ2; cdr3_length: 10; clone_size: NA; cdr3_aa: ATCLNYYKKL
v_call: TRGV4; j_call: TRGJ1/TRGJ2; cdr3_length: 9; clone_size: NA; cdr3_aa: ATWDGIIQL
v_call: TRGV5; j_call: TRGJ1/TRGJ2; cdr3_length: 10; clone_size: few; cdr3_aa: ATWDKGYKKL
v_call: TRGV5; j_call: TRGJ1/TRGJ2; cdr3_length: 12; clone_size: once; cdr3_aa: ATWDRESYYKKL
v_call: TRGV4; j_call: TRGJ1/TRGJ2; cdr3_length: 11; clone_size: few; cdr3_aa: ATWKGGNYKKL
v_call: TRGV9; j_call: TRGJP2; cdr3_length: 11; clone_size: NA; cdr3_aa: AFWGSSDWIKT
v_call: TRGV2; j_call: TRGJ1/TRGJ2; cdr3_length: 10; clone_size: few; cdr3_aa: ATWDGRVEKL
v_call: TRGV9; j_call: TRGJ1/TRGJ2; cdr3_length: 12; clone_size: NA; cdr3_aa: ALWEVLDYYKTL
v_call: TRGV2; j_call: TRGJP1; cdr3_length: 13; clone_size: once; cdr3_aa: ATWDEATTGWFKI
v_call: TRGV5; j_call: TRGJ1/TRGJ2; cdr3_length: 13; clone_size: NA; cdr3_aa: ATWDRRARNYKKL
v_call: TRGV8; j_call: TRGJP1; cdr3_length: 12; clone_size: NA; cdr3_aa: ATWDRATGWFKI
v_call: TRGV8; j_call: TRGJP2; cdr3_length: 14; clone_size: few; cdr3_aa: ATWDLSLGSDWIKT
v_call: TRGV9; j_call: TRGJ1/TRGJ2; cdr3_length: 10; clone_size: NA; cdr3_aa: ALWHSYYKKL
v_call: TRGV2; j_call: TRGJ1/TRGJ2; cdr3_length: 12; clone_size: NA; cdr3_aa: ATWDRRNYYKKL
v_call: TRGV4; j_call: TRGJ1/TRGJ2; cdr3_length: 11; clone_size: NA; cdr3_aa: ATWDGVDYKKL
v_call: TRGV5; j_call: TRGJ1/TRGJ2; cdr3_length: 9; clone_size: NA; cdr3_aa: ATWDRRRVL
v_call: TRGV9; j_call: TRGJP; cdr3_length: 14; clone_size: NA; cdr3_aa: ALWEAITLGKKIKV
v_call: TRGV2; j_call: TRGJ1/TRGJ2; cdr3_length: 11; clone_size: NA; cdr3_aa: ATWDGGHYKKL
v_call: TRGV9; j_call: TRGJ1/TRGJ2; cdr3_length: 12; clone_size: few; cdr3_aa: ALWEVKNYYKKL
v_call: TRGV8; j_call: TRGJP1; cdr3_length: 11; clone_size: NA; cdr3_aa: ATWDKSGWFKI
v_call: TRGV8; j_call: TRGJ1/TRGJ2; cdr3_length: 10; clone_size: NA; cdr3_aa: ATWGLYYKKL
v_call: TRGV2; j_call: TRGJ1/TRGJ2; cdr3_length: 14; clone_size: few; cdr3_aa: ATWDGPGWNYYKKL
v_call: TRGV4; j_call: TRGJ1/TRGJ2; cdr3_length: 10; clone_size: NA; cdr3_aa: ATWDSLRKKL
v_call: TRGV9; j_call: TRGJ1/TRGJ2; cdr3_length: 9; clone_size: NA; cdr3_aa: ALWDQYKKL
v_call: TRGV4; j_call: TRGJ1/TRGJ2; cdr3_length: 11; clone_size: few; cdr3_aa: ATWDGGYYKKL
v_call: TRGV5; j_call: TRGJ1/TRGJ2; cdr3_length: 14; clone_size: NA; cdr3_aa: ATWDRPEKNYYKKL
v_call: TRGV2; j_call: TRGJ1/TRGJ2; cdr3_length: 12; clone_size: NA; cdr3_aa: ATWDDPNYYKKL
v_call: TRGV5; j_call: TRGJ1/TRGJ2; cdr3_length: 8; clone_size: NA; cdr3_aa: ATWDSSKL
v_call: TRGV5; j_call: TRGJ1/TRGJ2; cdr3_length: 10; clone_size: NA; cdr3_aa: ATWDRHRKKL
v_call: TRGV9; j_call: TRGJ1/TRGJ2; cdr3_length: 10; clone_size: few; cdr3_aa: ALWETPYKKL
v_call: TRGV2; j_call: TRGJP1; cdr3_length: 13; clone_size: NA; cdr3_aa: ATWDGRTSGWFKI
v_call: TRGV9; j_call: TRGJ1/TRGJ2; cdr3_length: 12; clone_size: few; cdr3_aa: ALWDHPGYYKKL
v_call: TRGV9; j_call: TRGJ1/TRGJ2; cdr3_length: 12; clone_size: NA; cdr3_aa: ALWELASGYKKL
v_call: TRGV4; j_call: TRGJ1/TRGJ2; cdr3_length: 11; clone_size: NA; cdr3_aa: ATWDGLEYKKL
v_call: TRGV2; j_call: TRGJP2; cdr3_length: 11; clone_size: NA; cdr3_aa: ATWLSSDWIKT
v_call: TRGV9; j_call: TRGJ1/TRGJ2; cdr3_length: 8; clone_size: NA; cdr3_aa: ALWDSRPL
v_call: TRGV8; j_call: TRGJP2; cdr3_length: 12; clone_size: NA; cdr3_aa: ATWDRLSDWIKT